Included here is one T cell receptor beta chain sequence, with context. What it recognizes is unknown. Germline V lookup: CDR1 PRHDT, CDR2 FYEKMQ (reference sequence). The V gene lost 1 base and the J gene lost 3 bases, with 4 bases spanning the gap. There are 12 residues in the CDR3. The sample originates from a study of cytomegalovirus exposure and HLA in healthy donors. General study results and limits: An analysis that was carried out later associated 16,000 or so TCR beta sequences with HLA alleles at 0.05 false discovery rate. In vitro, a few CMV-associated chains proved specific for CMV antigens.

The PCR was carried out with 60 Vbeta primers and 13 Jbeta primers. TCRdb's copy holds only in-frame clones and misses some; the assay was immunoSEQ multiplex PCR. The repertoire holds more than 150,000 clones, approximately 82% seen once, with 1.1% to 1.5% in the top ten. The chain links TRBV13 to TRBJ2-7; D uncertain. This TCR was sampled from a male donor in good health and CMV-seronegative. The sequenced sample consisted of PBMCs. The CDR3 protein is CASSLADYEQYF. CDR3 sequence (DNA): TGTGCCAGCAGCTTAGCAGACTACGAGCAGTACTTC.